Included here is one TCR beta chain sequence, with context. The antigen remains unidentified. The sample originates from a study of T cells after yellow fever vaccination. Study outcomes and limitations: Re-detected after boosting: most primary clones, around 96% of CD4 and about 85% of CD8. Contaminants from the bulk population, in the form of abundant clonotypes, could be found in FACS-sorted repertoires.

The germline gives CDR1 MDHEN, CDR2 SYDVKM. V trimming: 5 bases; J trimming: 4 bases; junction bases outside the gene matches: 5. The CDR3 consists of 14 residues. 5'RACE template switching generated TCR cDNA, adding a universal primer site and UMIs. From the 5' RACE reads, TCRdb called clonotypes with MiXCR, one entry per CDR3 protein. The sample shows about 340,000 distinct CDR3 sequences, around 13% of them seen only once. The material sequenced was CD4+ T cells sorted from PBMCs, taken 15 days after the yellow fever booster vaccination. The TCR sequence derives from a man aged 18 to 29 who received the YFV17D yellow fever vaccine. The chain links TRBV28 to TRBJ2-7; 10 positions agree with TRBD1. The CDR3 here is CASSPGQGVYEQYV. CDR3 DNA sequence: TGTGCCAGCAGTCCCGGACAGGGGGTTTACGAGCAGTACGTC.